The rows below give T cell receptor beta chains drawn from one sample of a study of esophageal squamous cell carcinoma tumors. TCRdb called the 5' RACE reads again in MiXCR, with one record for every CDR3 protein. The data hold fewer than 7,000 distinct CDR3 sequences, with around a fifth observed a single time. The sequenced sample was tumor tissue. Every receptor here comes from a man aged 45-85 years with esophageal squamous cell carcinoma. CDR3s include the opening cysteine and the closing phenylalanine or tryptophan. A D gene is named only where the DNA matches it firmly. A row's size may be missing; if present it is once, few, many or a size class.

clone size,D gene,J gene,V gene,CDR3 DNA,CDR3 protein
medium-sized,-,TRBJ2-3,TRBV9,TGTGCCAGCAGCGGGGGGACCCAGGCAGATACGCAGTATTTT,CASSGGTQADTQYF
few,TRBD2,TRBJ2-4,TRBV20-1,TGCAGTGCTCTGAAAAGGGAGGGAAAAAACATTCAGTACTTC,CSALKREGKNIQYF
few,-,TRBJ1-3,TRBV12-3/TRBV12-4,TGTGCCAGCAGGGGGGGGGTGGGCCTCGAGGGCACCATATATTTT,CASRGGVGLEGTIYF
-,-,TRBJ2-5,TRBV28,TGTGCCAGCAGTTTATACCAGGGGGGGGAGACCCAGTACTTC,CASSLYQGGETQYF
-,-,TRBJ2-2,TRBV9,TGTGCCAGCAGCGTAGCTAGGGAAGGAGGGGAGCGGTTTTTT,CASSVAREGGERFF
hyperexpanded,-,TRBJ1-5,TRBV28,TGTGCCAGCAGTCTCTACAGGAATCCCAATCAGCCCCAGCATTTT,CASSLYRNPNQPQHF
medium-sized,TRBD2,TRBJ2-3,TRBV5-4,TGTGCCAGCAGCTGGGGGGCGGGAGGTACAGATACGCAGTATTTT,CASSWGAGGTDTQYF
medium-sized,-,TRBJ2-5,TRBV29-1,TGCAGCGTTGAACGGGGCTCGGGGACCCAGTACTTC,CSVERGSGTQYF
-,-,TRBJ2-7,TRBV19,TGTGCCAGTAGCATTACGAGGACCAAATCCATCTACGAGCAGTACTTC,CASSITRTKSIYEQYF
-,-,TRBJ2-7,TRBV7-9,TGTGCCAGCAGCTTAGCGAAGGTCAGGGGCGACGAGCAGTACTTC,CASSLAKVRGDEQYF
few,-,TRBJ2-3,TRBV27,TGTGCCAGCAGTAGGGAACGGCACGATACGCAGTATTTT,CASSRERHDTQYF
medium-sized,-,TRBJ1-2,TRBV24-1,TGTGCCACCAGTGGTACCGGGAACTATGGCTACACCTTC,CATSGTGNYGYTF
-,-,TRBJ1-5,TRBV24-1,TGTGCCACCAGTGATGGGGTGGGGAATCAGCCCCAGAATTTT,CATSDGVGNQPQNF
many,-,TRBJ1-1,TRBV20-1,TGCAGTGTAGGGTTTCGCGAAGCTTTCTTT,CSVGFREAFF
medium-sized,TRBD2,TRBJ2-7,TRBV10-1,TGCGCCAGCAGTGGAGGACTAGCGGGATATCCCTACGAGCAGTACTTC,CASSGGLAGYPYEQYF
few,TRBD2,TRBJ2-1,TRBV12-3/TRBV12-4,TGTGCCAGCAGTTTGGGTAGCGGGAGGCCCTTTACCTACAATGAGCAGTTCTTC,CASSLGSGRPFTYNEQFF
-,-,TRBJ2-2,TRBV29-1,TGCAGCGTTGAATCCAGGGGGAACACCGGGGAGCTGTTTTTT,CSVESRGNTGELFF
few,-,TRBJ2-1,TRBV20-1,TGCAGTGCTAGCCTGGACAGCCAAGGGCAGTTCTTC,CSASLDSQGQFF
few,TRBD1,TRBJ2-6,TRBV20-1,TGCAGTGCTAGAGCGGGACAGAGTTACTCTGGGGCCAACGTCCTGACTTTC,CSARAGQSYSGANVLTF
-,-,TRBJ2-1,TRBV4-1,TGCGCCAGCAGCCAGGTTCGGGGAGGAAAAGCGCCCAATGAGCAGTTCTTC,CASSQVRGGKAPNEQFF
-,TRBD2,TRBJ2-5,TRBV5-1,TGCGCCAGCAGAACGGCGGGAGGGGAACAAGAGACCCAGTACTTC,CASRTAGGEQETQYF
-,-,TRBJ1-1,TRBV20-1,TGCAGTGCTAGTCCGGCGGGGGGCGCGGTCACTGAAGCTTTCTTT,CSASPAGGAVTEAFF
-,TRBD1,TRBJ1-2,TRBV19,TGTGCCAGTAGCGGGACAGGACTGTATGGCTACACCTTC,CASSGTGLYGYTF
-,TRBD1,TRBJ2-3,TRBV10-3,TGTGCCATCAACACAGGGGATTCGGATACGCAGTATTTT,CAINTGDSDTQYF
-,TRBD1,TRBJ2-2,TRBV12-3/TRBV12-4,TGTGCCAGCAGAATGACAGGGTCGAGCGGGGAGCTGTTTTTT,CASRMTGSSGELFF
medium-sized,-,TRBJ1-5,TRBV20-1,TGCAGTGCTAGAGGGGGCAATCAGCCCCAGCATTTT,CSARGGNQPQHF
few,-,TRBJ1-2,TRBV4-1,TGCGCCAGCAGCCAAGCGACAGTGGGGTATGGCGACACCTTC,CASSQATVGYGDTF
-,-,TRBJ1-2,TRBV29-1,TGCAGCGTCGACCTGGTAGCCTGGGGCTACACCTTC,CSVDLVAWGYTF
-,-,TRBJ2-5,TRBV28,TGTGCCAGCAGTTCTTCACAGGTGGGCCGGGAGACCCAGTACTTC,CASSSSQVGRETQYF
medium-sized,-,TRBJ2-3,TRBV2,TGTGCCAGCAGAGAGACAGGTGGTACGCAGTATTTT,CASRETGGTQYF
-,TRBD2,TRBJ2-5,TRBV18,TGTGCCAGCTCACCGGGACTAGCGGGAGTAGGGGCTGAGACCCAGTACTTC,CASSPGLAGVGAETQYF
few,-,TRBJ2-5,TRBV6-2/TRBV6-3,TGTGCCAGCAGTTACTCGAGACTGCTATTGGCCAAAGAGACCCAGTACTTC,CASSYSRLLLAKETQYF
many,-,TRBJ2-2,TRBV2,TGTGCCAGCAGTAAGATGAACGGGGAGCTGTTTTTT,CASSKMNGELFF
-,-,TRBJ1-3,TRBV3-1,TGTGCCAGCAGCTGGGACATCGCGTCTGGAAACACCATATATTTT,CASSWDIASGNTIYF
few,TRBD2,TRBJ2-3,TRBV18,TGTGCCAGCTCACCATGGGGACTAGCGACAGATACGCAGTATTTT,CASSPWGLATDTQYF
medium-sized,TRBD2,TRBJ2-3,TRBV30,TGTGCCTGGGACAAGGGGCTAGCGGCAAACACAGATACGCAGTATTTT,CAWDKGLAANTDTQYF
few,TRBD2,TRBJ2-1,TRBV7-8,TGTGCCAGCAGCTTAGAACCGGGACTAGACCACAATGAGCAGTTCTTC,CASSLEPGLDHNEQFF
-,-,TRBJ2-6,TRBV28,TGTGCCAGCAGACGAGGACTGAACTCTGGGGCCAACGTCCTGACTTTC,CASRRGLNSGANVLTF
medium-sized,TRBD1,TRBJ1-2,TRBV4-2,TGTGCCAGCAGCCAAGCTCAGGGGGCTGGTGGCTACACCTTC,CASSQAQGAGGYTF
-,TRBD2,TRBJ2-7,TRBV12-3/TRBV12-4,TGTGCCAGCAGGGAGGGACTAGCGGGAGAAGGAGAGCAGTACTTC,CASREGLAGEGEQYF
-,TRBD1,TRBJ1-4,TRBV6-5,TGTGCCAGCAGCCGGGACAGGGAGATGGAACTGTTTTTT,CASSRDREMELFF
-,TRBD1,TRBJ2-2,TRBV7-6,TGTGCCAGCAGCTTAAATCAGGGGGCCGACACCGGGGAGCTGTTTTTT,CASSLNQGADTGELFF
-,-,TRBJ1-6,TRBV24-1,TGTGCCACCCAAGGACAGCGTAATTCACCCCTCCACTTT,CATQGQRNSPLHF
-,-,TRBJ2-7,TRBV12-3/TRBV12-4,TGTGCCAGCAGCATAGACAGACGCGAGCAGTACTTC,CASSIDRREQYF
-,-,TRBJ2-6,TRBV7-8,TGTGCCAGCAGCTTCGGTTTCGGGGCCAACGTCCTGACTTTC,CASSFGFGANVLTF
many,-,TRBJ1-5,TRBV16,TGTGCCAGCAGCCTTACTGGTTTTTTAGTGGATAGCAATCAGCCCCAGCATTTT,CASSLTGFLVDSNQPQHF
few,-,TRBJ2-5,TRBV12-3/TRBV12-4,TGTGCCAGCAGTTTCCCTACGCCGGCGGGACCGCAAGAGACCCAGTACTTC,CASSFPTPAGPQETQYF
many,TRBD1,TRBJ2-5,TRBV28,TGTGCCAGCAGACGACAGGGGTCGAGGGAGACCCAGTACTTC,CASRRQGSRETQYF